The 10 T cell receptor beta chains below come from one sample, sequenced in a study of T cells after yellow fever vaccination. TCRdb passed the 5' RACE reads through MiXCR, listing each CDR3 protein once. The sample includes 450,000 to 550,000 distinct CDR3 sequences, 15% to 20% of them seen just once. Sequenced here: PBMCs, sampled 15 days after the yellow fever booster vaccination. All receptors derive from a young man who received the YFV17D yellow fever vaccine.

This clonotype was recorded a few times. The chain carries TRBV7-2 and TRBJ2-1; D uncertain. The germline V gene has CDR1 SGHTA and CDR2 FQGNSA. V was shortened by 5 bases and J by 9 bases, with 11 bases between the two germline ends. The CDR3 consists of 12 residues. The CDR3 nucleotides are TGTGCCAGCAGCCGCGAGGTGGGTGAGCAGTTCTTC. Protein product: CASSREVGEQFF.

This clonotype was counted between two and nine times. The rearrangement uses TRBV29-1 and TRBJ1-4; no clear D gene. Trimming left V 4 bases short and J 5 bases short, with 11 bases between. The CDR3 has 13 residues. Germline assignment: CDR1 SQVTM and CDR2 ANQGSEA. For the CDR3, the DNA is TGCAGCGTTGTAGTGGAGGAAAATGAAAAACTGTTTTTT. It encodes CSVVVEENEKLFF. Full variable domain (outside the CDR3, taken from reference TRBV29-1 and TRBJ1-4): SAVISQKPSRDICQRGTSLTIQCQVDSQVTMMFWYRQQPGQSLTLIATANQGSEATYESGFVIDKFPISRPNLTFSTLTVSNMSPEDSSIYLCSVVVEENEKLFFGSGTQLSVL.

This clonotype was recorded a few times. The chain carries TRBV4-3 and TRBJ2-3; D may match TRBD1 or TRBD2 (5 bases each). The CDR3 sequence is 16 residues long. CDR1 is LGHNA and CDR2 is YSLEER in the germline V gene. V was trimmed by 5 bases and J by 4 bases, leaving 19 bases between them. The CDR3 DNA reads as TGCGCCAGCAGCGGTCGGGACCAAGGGGTCCCAGATACGCAGTATTTT. Its protein product is CASSGRDQGVPDTQYF.

The table lists this clonotype with a few counts. The V gene is TRBV6-2 or TRBV6-3, the J gene TRBJ1-2; possible D gene TRBD1, 6 bases. The CDR3 runs 14 residues. Germline CDR1 MNHEY, CDR2 SVGEGT. The germline V and J ends were trimmed by 8 bases and 2 bases, with 15 bases remaining between them. The CDR3: CASGAGTLNYGYTF. CDR3 nucleotides: TGTGCCAGCGGTGCCGGGACACTAAACTATGGCTACACCTTC.

This clonotype was observed a few times. For the CDR3, the DNA is TGTGCCAGCAGGGGAAACGGACAGAACACCGGGGAGCTGTTTTTT. Amino acid sequence: CASRGNGQNTGELFF. This rearrangement joins TRBV9 to TRBJ2-2; possibly TRBD1 for D (5 bases). The germline V gene has CDR1 SGDLS and CDR2 YYNGEE. The CDR3 length is 15 residues. Trimming stripped 5 bases from V and 1 base from J, with 12 bases between.

This clonotype was picked up a small number of times. V usage is TRBV7-2 and J usage is TRBJ2-5, with 7 bases aligning to TRBD2. This CDR3 contains 15 residues. V shed 1 base and J 4 bases; nucleotides not matched to a gene: 6. Germline CDR1 is SGHTA and CDR2 is FQGNSA. The CDR3 coding sequence is TGTGCCAGCAGCTTAGTTGCGGGAGTTGGAGAGACCCAGTACTTC. Encoded protein: CASSLVAGVGETQYF. Drawing the rest from reference TRBV7-2 and TRBJ2-5, the complete variable domain is GAGVSQSPSNKVTEKGKDVELRCDPISGHTALYWYRQSLGQGLEFLIYFQGNSAPDKSGLPSDRFSAERTGGSVSTLTIQRTQQEDSAVYLCASSLVAGVGETQYFGPGTRLLVL.

This clonotype was seen only a few times. The CDR3 DNA is TGTGCCAGCAGCTTAGCCTGGCGGGCCCCGGGCGGCACAGATACGCAGTATTTT. It is translated as CASSLAWRAPGGTDTQYF. The chain is built from TRBV11-1 and TRBJ2-3; a weak D match, TRBD2 (5 bases). CDR3 length equals 18 residues. Between the trimmed V and J ends, which lost 0 bases and 1 base, there was a span of 17 bases. Germline V gene sequence: CDR1 SGHAT, CDR2 FQDESV (reference sequence). The full variable domain, with the rest looked up from reference TRBV11-1 and TRBJ2-3, is EAEVAQSPRYKITEKSQAVAFWCDPISGHATLYWYRQILGQGPELLVQFQDESVVDDSQLPKDRFSAERLKGVDSTLKIQPAELGDSAMYLCASSLAWRAPGGTDTQYFGPGTRLTVL.

V is TRBV12-3 or TRBV12-4 and J is TRBJ2-1; possibly TRBD1 for D (5 bases). CDR3 length: 15 residues. Trimming stripped 2 bases from V and 6 bases from J, with 14 bases between. The CDR3 sequence is CASSLKGVVSNEQFF. DNA for the CDR3: TGTGCCAGCAGTTTAAAAGGGGTTGTGAGCAATGAGCAGTTCTTC.

This clonotype was seen ten or more times. The V call is TRBV6-2 or TRBV6-3, the J call TRBJ2-5; D is ambiguous. The length of the CDR3 is 13 residues. Germline lookup yields CDR1 MNHEY and CDR2 SVGEGT. The V gene lost 2 bases and the J gene lost 4 bases, with 8 bases spanning the gap. The CDR3 DNA reads as TGTGCCAGCAGTTACAGGGTGTTAGAGACCCAGTACTTC. It encodes CASSYRVLETQYF.

This clonotype was detected only a few times. V is TRBV6-2 or TRBV6-3 and J is TRBJ2-7; D not resolved. This CDR3 has 12 amino acids. V lost 7 bases and J lost 2, with 9 bases in between. Germline CDR1 and CDR2: MNHEY and SVGEGT. This CDR3 is CASNRLTYEQYF. The CDR3 DNA is TGTGCCAGCAACCGCCTTACCTACGAGCAGTACTTC.